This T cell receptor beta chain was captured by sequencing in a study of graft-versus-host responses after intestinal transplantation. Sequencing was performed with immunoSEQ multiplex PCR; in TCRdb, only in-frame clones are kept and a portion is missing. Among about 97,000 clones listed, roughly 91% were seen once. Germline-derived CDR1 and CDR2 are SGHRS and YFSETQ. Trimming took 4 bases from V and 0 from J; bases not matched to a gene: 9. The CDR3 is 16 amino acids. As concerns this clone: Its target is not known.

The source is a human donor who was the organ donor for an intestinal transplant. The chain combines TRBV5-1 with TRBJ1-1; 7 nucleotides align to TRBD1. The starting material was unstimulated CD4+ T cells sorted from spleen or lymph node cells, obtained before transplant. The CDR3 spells CASSPDVQGLNTEAFF. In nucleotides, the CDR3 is TGCGCCAGCAGCCCCGACGTACAGGGGTTGAACACTGAAGCTTTCTTT.